The rows below give T cell receptor beta chains drawn from one sample of a study of blood T cells in healthy people across ages. TCRdb passed the 5' RACE reads through MiXCR, listing each CDR3 protein once. The sample consists of 920,000 or so distinct CDR3 sequences, around 45% of them appearing once. Material for sequencing was blood. Receptors originate from a woman in her sixties or seventies in good health. Each CDR3 is given with its conserved first and last residue. Clone size is not always given. Where it is, it says once, few, many or a class for expanded clones.

clone_size,j_call,v_call,cdr3_aa
NA,TRBJ2-2,TRBV6-5,CASSHLGKPGELFF
few,TRBJ2-5,TRBV27,CASSDMETQYF
NA,TRBJ2-1,TRBV7-6,CASSLAGSGGGFYNEQFF
NA,TRBJ2-1,TRBV12-3/TRBV12-4,CASSDMVGLSQQETQFF
NA,TRBJ2-1,TRBV5-1,CASSLEDYRPYNEQFF
many,TRBJ2-3,TRBV7-2,CASSQLLAGGTDTQYF
NA,TRBJ2-5,TRBV3-1,CASSQTSGSLDGQYF
NA,TRBJ2-1,TRBV20-1,CSAPRLAGGNNEQFF
few,TRBJ1-5,TRBV4-1,CASSQASASNQPQHF
NA,TRBJ1-2,TRBV6-1,CASSESGTAYGYTF
NA,TRBJ2-6,TRBV7-9,CASQVSGANVLTF
NA,TRBJ2-5,TRBV12-3/TRBV12-4,CASSLGRGVAETQYF
NA,TRBJ1-1,TRBV6-5,CASLGTGRTEAFF
few,TRBJ2-7,TRBV29-1,CSVGGRTSGRSYEQYF
NA,TRBJ1-4,TRBV28,CASEIGGESEKLFF
NA,TRBJ1-2,TRBV6-1,CASSVTGTGRHYGYTF
NA,TRBJ1-4,TRBV20-1,CSARGGSEKLFF
NA,TRBJ2-7,TRBV20-1,CSARGTSGSYEQYF
NA,TRBJ2-7,TRBV20-1,CSASRLAGEGVGYEQYF
few,NA,TRBV27,CASSSRVYNEQYF
NA,TRBJ1-5,TRBV20-1,CSASGSLGGQPQHF
NA,TRBJ2-4,TRBV7-8,CASSSREGGQGDIQYF
NA,TRBJ1-5,TRBV11-2,CASSLESSQPQHF
once,TRBJ1-2,TRBV11-2,CASSLGGQGVYGYTF
NA,TRBJ2-2,TRBV3-1,CASSPPSPYTGELFF
NA,TRBJ2-1,TRBV9,CASSVGLAGAWDEQFF
NA,TRBJ2-2,TRBV19,CASSLNLAGATGELFF
few,TRBJ2-1,TRBV5-1,CASSTREGTYNEQFF
few,TRBJ2-5,TRBV15,CATSRDGGPQYF
NA,TRBJ1-4,TRBV6-2/TRBV6-3,CASSDTGRPGEKLFF
NA,TRBJ1-2,TRBV27,CASSLSIGTVWYGYTF
NA,TRBJ2-1,TRBV29-1,CSVEDLTPGTSGRSNEQFF
few,TRBJ1-2,TRBV9,CASKESSTNYGYTF
many,TRBJ2-3,TRBV29-1,CSVVVLGGDTQYF
NA,TRBJ2-7,TRBV6-5,CASSARTSNYEQYF
NA,TRBJ2-1,TRBV9,CASSQDLNNEQFF
NA,TRBJ1-5,TRBV2,CASSNNRGGNQPQHF
NA,TRBJ2-3,TRBV7-8,CASNGLRTDTQYF
many,TRBJ2-5,TRBV3-1,CASSQVSSGTYQETQYF
NA,TRBJ2-2,TRBV11-1,CANSLLAGGGTGELFF
NA,TRBJ2-6,TRBV13,CASSLGETGANVLTF
few,TRBJ2-3,TRBV6-1,CASSEGIGSGDTQYF
many,TRBJ2-3,TRBV29-1,CSVEWQGRTDTQYF
few,TRBJ2-3,TRBV28,CASSPAGGPVTDTQYF
once,TRBJ2-1,TRBV28,CASSPDGLAGGPTYNEQFF
many,TRBJ2-7,TRBV7-9,CASSLAQGVGQTYEQYF
NA,TRBJ2-1,TRBV30,CASGFGTSGVSAYNEQFF
NA,TRBJ2-2,TRBV5-1,CASSLGLSLMTNTGELFF